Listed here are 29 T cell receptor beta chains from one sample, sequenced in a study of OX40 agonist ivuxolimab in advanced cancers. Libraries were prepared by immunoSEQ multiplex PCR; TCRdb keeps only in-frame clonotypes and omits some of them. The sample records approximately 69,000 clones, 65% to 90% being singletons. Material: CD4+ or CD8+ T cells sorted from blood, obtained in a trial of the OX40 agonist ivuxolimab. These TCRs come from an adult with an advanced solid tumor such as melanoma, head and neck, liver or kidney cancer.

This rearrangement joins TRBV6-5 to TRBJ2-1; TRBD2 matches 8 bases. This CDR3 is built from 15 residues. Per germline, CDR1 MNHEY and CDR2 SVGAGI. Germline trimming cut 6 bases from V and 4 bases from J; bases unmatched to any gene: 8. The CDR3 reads CASRLGGGTYNEQFF. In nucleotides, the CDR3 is TGTGCCAGCAGACTTGGCGGGGGGACATACAATGAGCAGTTCTTC.

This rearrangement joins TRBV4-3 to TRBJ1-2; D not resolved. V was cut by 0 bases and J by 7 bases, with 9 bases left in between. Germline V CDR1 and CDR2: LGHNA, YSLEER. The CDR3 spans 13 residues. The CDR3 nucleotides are TGCGCCAGCAGCCAAGATCGTGGTTTTGGCTACACCTTC. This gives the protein CASSQDRGFGYTF.

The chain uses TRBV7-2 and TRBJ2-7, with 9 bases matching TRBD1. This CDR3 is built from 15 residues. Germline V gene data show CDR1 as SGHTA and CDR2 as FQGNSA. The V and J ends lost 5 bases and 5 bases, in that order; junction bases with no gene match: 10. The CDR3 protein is CASSPPGQGGHEQYF. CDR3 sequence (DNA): TGTGCCAGCAGCCCCCCGGGACAGGGTGGCCACGAGCAGTACTTC.

CDR3 nucleotide sequence: TGTGCCAGCAGTGAGGTCGAAGGGGGGTATAAGACAGATACGCAGTATTTT. Protein product: CASSEVEGGYKTDTQYF. The chain has TRBV25-1 and TRBJ2-3; either TRBD1 or TRBD2 may fit D (6 bases each). The CDR3 has 17 amino acids. Germline lookup yields CDR1 MGHDK and CDR2 SYGVNS. V was clipped by 3 bases and J by 3 bases, with 19 bases between them. The whole variable domain, filled in from reference TRBV25-1 and TRBJ2-3, reads EADIYQTPRYLVIGTGKKITLECSQTMGHDKMYWYQQDPGMELHLIHYSYGVNSTEKGDLSSESTVSRIRTEHFPLTLESARPSHTSQYLCASSEVEGGYKTDTQYFGPGTRLTVL.

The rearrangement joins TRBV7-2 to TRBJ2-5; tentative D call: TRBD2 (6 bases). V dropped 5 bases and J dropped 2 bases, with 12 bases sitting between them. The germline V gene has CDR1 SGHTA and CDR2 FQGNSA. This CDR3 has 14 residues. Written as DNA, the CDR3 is TGTGCCAGCAGCGCCCAACGGGGGCAAGAGACCCAGTACTTC. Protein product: CASSAQRGQETQYF.

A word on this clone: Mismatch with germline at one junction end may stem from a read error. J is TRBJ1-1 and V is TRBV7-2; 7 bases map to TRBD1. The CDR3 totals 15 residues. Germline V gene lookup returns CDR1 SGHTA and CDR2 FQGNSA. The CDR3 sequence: CASSLAPGQYTEAFF. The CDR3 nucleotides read TGTGCCAGCAGCCTAGCCCCGGGACAGTACACTGAAGCTTTCTTT.

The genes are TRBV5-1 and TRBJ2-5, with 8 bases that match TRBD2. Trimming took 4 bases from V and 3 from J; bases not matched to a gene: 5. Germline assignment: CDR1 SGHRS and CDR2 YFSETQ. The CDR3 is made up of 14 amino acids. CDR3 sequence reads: CASSPSAGEETQYF. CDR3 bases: TGCGCCAGCAGCCCCTCAGCGGGGGAAGAGACCCAGTACTTC.

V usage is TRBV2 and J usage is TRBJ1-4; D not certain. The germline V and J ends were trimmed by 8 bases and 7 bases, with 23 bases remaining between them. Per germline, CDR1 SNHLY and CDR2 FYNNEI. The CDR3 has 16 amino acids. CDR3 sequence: CASGRPPPITPEKLFF. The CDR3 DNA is TGTGCCAGCGGGCGCCCTCCGCCCATAACACCTGAAAAACTGTTTTTT.

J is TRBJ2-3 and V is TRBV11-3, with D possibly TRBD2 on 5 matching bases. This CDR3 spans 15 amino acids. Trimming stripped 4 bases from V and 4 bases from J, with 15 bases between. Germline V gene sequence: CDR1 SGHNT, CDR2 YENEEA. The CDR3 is CASSSPGIGADTQYF. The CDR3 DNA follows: TGTGCCAGCAGCTCCCCTGGGATCGGGGCAGATACGCAGTATTTT.

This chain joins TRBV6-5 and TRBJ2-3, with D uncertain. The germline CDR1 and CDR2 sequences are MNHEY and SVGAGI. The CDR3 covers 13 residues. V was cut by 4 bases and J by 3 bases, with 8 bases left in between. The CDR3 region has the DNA TGTGCCAGCAGTTTACCCTCGACAGATACGCAGTATTTT. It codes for CASSLPSTDTQYF.

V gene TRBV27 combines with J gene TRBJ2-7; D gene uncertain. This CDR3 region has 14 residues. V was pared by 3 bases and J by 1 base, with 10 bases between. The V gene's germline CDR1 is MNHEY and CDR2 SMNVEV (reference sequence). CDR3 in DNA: TGTGCCAGCAGTTTGGGCAGAACTTCCTACGAGCAGTACTTC. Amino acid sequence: CASSLGRTSYEQYF.

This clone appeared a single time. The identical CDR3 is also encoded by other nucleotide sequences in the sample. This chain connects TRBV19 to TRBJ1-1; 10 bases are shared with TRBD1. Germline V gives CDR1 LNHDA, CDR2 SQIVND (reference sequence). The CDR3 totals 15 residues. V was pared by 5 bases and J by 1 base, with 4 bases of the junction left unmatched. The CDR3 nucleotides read TGTGCCAGTAGTTCCCGGACAGGGGGGAACACTGAAGCTTTCTTT. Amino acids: CASSSRTGGNTEAFF.

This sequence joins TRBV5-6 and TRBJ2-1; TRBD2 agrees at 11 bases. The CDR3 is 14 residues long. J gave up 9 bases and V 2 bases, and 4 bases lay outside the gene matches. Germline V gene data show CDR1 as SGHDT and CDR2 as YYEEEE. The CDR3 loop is CASSFSGGAGEQFF. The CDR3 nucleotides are TGTGCCAGCAGCTTTAGCGGGGGGGCAGGTGAGCAGTTCTTC. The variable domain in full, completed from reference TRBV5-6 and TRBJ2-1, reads DAGVTQSPTHLIKTRGQQVTLRCSPKSGHDTVSWYQQALGQGPQFIFQYYEEEERQRGNFPDRFSGHQFPNYSSELNVNALLLGDSALYLCASSFSGGAGEQFFGPGTRLTVL.

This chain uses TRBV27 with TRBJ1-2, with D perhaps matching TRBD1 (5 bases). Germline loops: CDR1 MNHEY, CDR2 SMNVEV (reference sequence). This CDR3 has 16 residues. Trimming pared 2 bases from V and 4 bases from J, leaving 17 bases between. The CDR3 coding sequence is TGTGCCAGCAGTTTACCCCTGGATGGGGGGGGCTATGGCTACACCTTC. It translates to CASSLPLDGGGYGYTF.

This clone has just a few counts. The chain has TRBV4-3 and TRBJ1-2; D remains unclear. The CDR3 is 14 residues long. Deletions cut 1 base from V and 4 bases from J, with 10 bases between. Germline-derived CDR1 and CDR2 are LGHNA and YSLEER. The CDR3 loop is CASSQVVGTYGYTF. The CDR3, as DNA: TGCGCCAGCAGCCAAGTAGTCGGCACCTATGGCTACACCTTC.

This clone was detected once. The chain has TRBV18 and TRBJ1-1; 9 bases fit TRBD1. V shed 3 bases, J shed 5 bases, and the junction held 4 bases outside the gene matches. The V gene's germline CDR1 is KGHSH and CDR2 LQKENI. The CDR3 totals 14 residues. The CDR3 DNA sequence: TGTGCCAGCTCACCGACAGGGGGTACTACTGAAGCTTTCTTT. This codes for CASSPTGGTTEAFF.

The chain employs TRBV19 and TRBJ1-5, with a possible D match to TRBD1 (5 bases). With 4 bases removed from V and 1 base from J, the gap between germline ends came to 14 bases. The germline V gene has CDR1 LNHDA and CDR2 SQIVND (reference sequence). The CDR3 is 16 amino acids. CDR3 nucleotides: TGTGCCAGTAGTACAGGGTGGGGTGGGAGCAATCAGCCCCAGCATTTT. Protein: CASSTGWGGSNQPQHF.

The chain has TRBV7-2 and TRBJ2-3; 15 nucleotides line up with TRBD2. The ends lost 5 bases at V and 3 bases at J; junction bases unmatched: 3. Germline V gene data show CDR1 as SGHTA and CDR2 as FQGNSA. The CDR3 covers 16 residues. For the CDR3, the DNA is TGTGCCAGCAGCCTGGGACTAGCGGGGGGAACAGATACGCAGTATTTT. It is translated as CASSLGLAGGTDTQYF.

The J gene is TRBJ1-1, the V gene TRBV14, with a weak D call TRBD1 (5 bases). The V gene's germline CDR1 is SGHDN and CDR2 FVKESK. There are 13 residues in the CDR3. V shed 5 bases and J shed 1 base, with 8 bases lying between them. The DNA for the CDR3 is TGTGCCAGCAGCGTCCAGGGGAACACTGAAGCTTTCTTT. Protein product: CASSVQGNTEAFF.

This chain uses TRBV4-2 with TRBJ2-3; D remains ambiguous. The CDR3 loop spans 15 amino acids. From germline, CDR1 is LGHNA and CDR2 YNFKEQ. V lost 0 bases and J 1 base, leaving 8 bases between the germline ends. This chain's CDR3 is CASSQEAGRTDTQYF. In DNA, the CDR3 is TGTGCCAGCAGCCAAGAGGCAGGACGCACAGATACGCAGTATTTT.

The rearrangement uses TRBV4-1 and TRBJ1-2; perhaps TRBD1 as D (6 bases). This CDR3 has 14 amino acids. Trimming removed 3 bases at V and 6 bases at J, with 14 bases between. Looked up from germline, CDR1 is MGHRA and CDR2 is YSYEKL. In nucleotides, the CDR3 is TGCGCCAGCAGCCAGGGGGCCAGACTCGATGGCTACACCTTC. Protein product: CASSQGARLDGYTF.

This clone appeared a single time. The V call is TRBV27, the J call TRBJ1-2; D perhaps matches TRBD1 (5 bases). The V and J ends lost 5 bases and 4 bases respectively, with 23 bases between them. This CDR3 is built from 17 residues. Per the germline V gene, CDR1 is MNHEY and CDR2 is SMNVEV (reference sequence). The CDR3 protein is CASSPRPSSGASYGYTF. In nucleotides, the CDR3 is TGTGCCAGCAGTCCAAGACCATCATCCGGGGCGTCCTATGGCTACACCTTC.

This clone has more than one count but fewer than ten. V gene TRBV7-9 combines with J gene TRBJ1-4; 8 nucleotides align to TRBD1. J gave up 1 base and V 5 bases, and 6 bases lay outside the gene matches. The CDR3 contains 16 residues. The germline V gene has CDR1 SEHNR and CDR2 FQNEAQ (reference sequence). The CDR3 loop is CASSHGQGKTNEKLFF. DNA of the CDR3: TGTGCCAGCAGCCACGGACAGGGAAAAACTAATGAAAAACTGTTTTTT.

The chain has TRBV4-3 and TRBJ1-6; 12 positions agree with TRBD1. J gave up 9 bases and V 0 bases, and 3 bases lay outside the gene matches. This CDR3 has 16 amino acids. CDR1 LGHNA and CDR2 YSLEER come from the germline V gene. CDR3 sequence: CASSQDVGQGASPLHF. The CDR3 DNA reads TGCGCCAGCAGCCAAGATGTGGGACAGGGGGCTTCACCCCTCCACTTT.

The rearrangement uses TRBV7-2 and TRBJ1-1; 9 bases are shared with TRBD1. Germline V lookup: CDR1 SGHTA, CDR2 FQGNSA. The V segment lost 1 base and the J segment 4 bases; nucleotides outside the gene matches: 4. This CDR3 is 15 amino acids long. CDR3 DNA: TGTGCCAGCAGCTTAGGGGACAGGGCGGGCACTGAAGCTTTCTTT. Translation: CASSLGDRAGTEAFF.

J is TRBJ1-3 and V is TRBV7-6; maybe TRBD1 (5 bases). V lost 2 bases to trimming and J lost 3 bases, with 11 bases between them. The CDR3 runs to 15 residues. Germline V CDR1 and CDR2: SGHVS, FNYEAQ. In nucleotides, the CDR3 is TGTGCCAGCAGCTTACGCCAGGGAAGTGGAAACACCATATATTTT. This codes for CASSLRQGSGNTIYF.

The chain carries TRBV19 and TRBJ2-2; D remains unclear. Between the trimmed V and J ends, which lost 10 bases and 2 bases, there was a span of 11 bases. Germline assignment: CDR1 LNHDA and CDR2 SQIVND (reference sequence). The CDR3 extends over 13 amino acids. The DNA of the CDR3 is TGTGCCATTGCGGTGACTAACACCGGGGAGCTGTTTTTT. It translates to CAIAVTNTGELFF.

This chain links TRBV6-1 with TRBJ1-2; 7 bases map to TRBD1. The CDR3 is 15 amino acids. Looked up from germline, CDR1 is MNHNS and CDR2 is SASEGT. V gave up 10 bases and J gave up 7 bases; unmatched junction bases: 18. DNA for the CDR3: TGTGCCACGAACCGCCCAGACAGGGTCTTTCTTGGCTACACCTTC. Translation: CATNRPDRVFLGYTF.

The CDR3 DNA follows: TGTGCCAGCAGCTTTCTGTGGGACAGGGTTTCACCCCTCCACTTT. It specifies CASSFLWDRVSPLHF. The rearrangement uses TRBV7-9 and TRBJ1-6; 9 bases map to TRBD1. The length of the CDR3 is 15 residues. The germline V gene has CDR1 SEHNR and CDR2 FQNEAQ (reference sequence). J gave up 9 bases and V 3 bases, and 6 bases lay outside the gene matches.